This T cell receptor (beta chain) emerged from a study of shared clonotypes between healthy human individuals. There were no recent acute infections or vaccinations among the donors, who were healthy HIV-negative adults. This table comes from immunoSEQ multiplex PCR, and its TCRdb copy is limited to in-frame clones, with some not included. This table has about 480,000 clones, nearly 80% appearing once. The CDR3 sequence is 13 residues long. With 11 bases removed from V and 2 bases from J, the gap between germline ends came to 14 bases. Germline loops: CDR1 MNHEY, CDR2 SMNVEV (reference sequence). The sequence was obtained from a woman aged 40 to 50 in good health. Some clones in this sample may be carry-over from other donors' samples. Material: PBMCs. The J gene is TRBJ2-3, the V gene TRBV27, with D unresolved. CDR3 coding DNA: TGTGCCTCTACCCCCCTACACACAGATACGCAGTATTTT. Amino acid sequence: CASTPLHTDTQYF.